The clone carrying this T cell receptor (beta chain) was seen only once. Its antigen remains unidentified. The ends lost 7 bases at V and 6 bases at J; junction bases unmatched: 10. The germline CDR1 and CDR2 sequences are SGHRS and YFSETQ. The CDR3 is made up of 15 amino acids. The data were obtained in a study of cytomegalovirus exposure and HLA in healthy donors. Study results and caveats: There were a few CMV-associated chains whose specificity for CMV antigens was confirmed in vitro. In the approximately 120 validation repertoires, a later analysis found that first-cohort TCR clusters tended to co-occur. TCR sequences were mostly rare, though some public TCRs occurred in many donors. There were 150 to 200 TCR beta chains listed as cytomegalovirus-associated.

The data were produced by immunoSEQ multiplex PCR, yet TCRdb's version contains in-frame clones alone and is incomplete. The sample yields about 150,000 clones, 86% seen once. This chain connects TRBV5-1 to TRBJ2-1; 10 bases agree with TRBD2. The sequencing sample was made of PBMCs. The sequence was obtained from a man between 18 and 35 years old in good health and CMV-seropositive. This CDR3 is CASGLSGRQGNEQFF. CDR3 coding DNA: TGCGCCAGCGGTCTTAGCGGGAGGCAGGGCAATGAGCAGTTCTTC.